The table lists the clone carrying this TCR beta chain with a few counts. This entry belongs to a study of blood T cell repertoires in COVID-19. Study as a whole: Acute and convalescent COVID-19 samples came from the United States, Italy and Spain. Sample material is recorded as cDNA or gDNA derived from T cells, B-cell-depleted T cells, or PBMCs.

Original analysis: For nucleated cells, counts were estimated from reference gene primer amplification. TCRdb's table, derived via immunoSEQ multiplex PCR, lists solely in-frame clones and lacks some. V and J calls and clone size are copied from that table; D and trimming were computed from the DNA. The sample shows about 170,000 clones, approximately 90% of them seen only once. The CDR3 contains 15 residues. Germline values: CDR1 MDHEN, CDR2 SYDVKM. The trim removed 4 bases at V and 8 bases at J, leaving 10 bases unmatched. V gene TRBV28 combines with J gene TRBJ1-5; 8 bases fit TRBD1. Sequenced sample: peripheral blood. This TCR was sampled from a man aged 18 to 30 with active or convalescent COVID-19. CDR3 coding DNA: TGTGCCAGCAGTTCCTACGACAGGGGAGCGAAGCCCCAGCATTTT. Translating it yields CASSSYDRGAKPQHF.